The next 25 T cell receptor beta chains were all read from a single sample in a study of T cells in Graves' hyperthyroidism and ophthalmopathy. Amplified regions were TCR beta CDR3 sequences from RNA transcripts. A first-round RT-PCR of the TCR CDR3 used the HTBI primer set. Using its own MiXCR run on the multiplex PCR reads, TCRdb lists one record per CDR3 protein. The sample contains about 600,000 distinct CDR3 sequences, around 16% of which appear only once. The material sequenced was blood. These receptors all stem from a woman aged 40 to 50 with Graves' ophthalmopathy.

This clonotype was counted between two and nine times. The chain has TRBV2 and TRBJ1-6; the D is unclear. The V gene's germline CDR1 is SNHLY and CDR2 FYNNEI. This CDR3 is 14 amino acids long. Trimming removed 4 bases from V and 6 bases from J, with 10 bases in between. The DNA for the CDR3 is TGTGCCAGCAGTGGGGGAGGGTTTAATTCACCCCTCCACTTT. This translates into CASSGGGFNSPLHF.

This clonotype was counted at least ten times. This CDR3 is CASSLGAYNSPLHF. The CDR3 nucleotides read TGTGCCAGCAGTTTAGGGGCCTATAATTCACCCCTCCACTTT. V is TRBV27 and J is TRBJ1-6; unclear D gene. This CDR3 is 14 amino acids long. In germline, CDR1 is MNHEY, CDR2 SMNVEV (reference sequence). Trimming removed 2 bases at V and 2 bases at J, with 4 bases between.

This clonotype was counted many times. The genes are TRBV5-1 and TRBJ2-5; the match to TRBD2 covers 9 bases. V lost 7 bases, J lost 0 bases, and 1 base stayed unmatched. Looked up from germline, CDR1 is SGHRS and CDR2 is YFSETQ. This CDR3 is built from 13 residues. CDR3: CASASGDQETQYF. CDR3 nucleotide sequence: TGCGCCAGCGCTAGCGGGGACCAAGAGACCCAGTACTTC.

This clonotype was counted a few times. This may arise from a read error, as a much more abundant clone is one base away. This chain links TRBV6-1 with TRBJ2-1; D unresolved. V was trimmed by 6 bases and J by 0 bases, leaving 3 bases between them. CDR3 length: 12 residues. CDR1 is MNHNS and CDR2 is SASEGT in the germline V gene. The CDR3 coding sequence is TGTGCCAGCAGCGCCTCCTACAATGAGCAGTTCTTC. As protein: CASSASYNEQFF.

This clonotype was found many times. The gene calls are TRBV6-1 and TRBJ1-2; no clear D gene. V gave up 5 bases and J gave up 2 bases, with 3 bases separating them. CDR3 size: 11 residues. The germline V gene encodes CDR1 MNHNS and CDR2 SASEGT. CDR3 bases: TGTGCCAGCAGTACGAACTATGGCTACACCTTC. Protein: CASSTNYGYTF.

This clonotype has a count of ten or more. This chain uses TRBV28 with TRBJ2-3; possibly TRBD1 for D (6 bases). Germline V gene sequence: CDR1 MDHEN, CDR2 SYDVKM. This CDR3 comprises 15 residues. V was pared by 6 bases and J by 0 bases, with 13 bases between. The CDR3 region is CASSKGGWSTDTQYF. CDR3 in DNA: TGTGCCAGCAGCAAAGGGGGATGGAGCACAGATACGCAGTATTTT.

This clonotype appeared a few times. The chain is built from TRBV5-4 and TRBJ1-5; 10 positions match TRBD1. The CDR3 contains 12 residues. Trimming removed 9 bases from V and 5 bases from J; junction bases left unmatched: 2. Looked up from germline, CDR1 is SGHNT and CDR2 is YYREEE (reference sequence). CDR3 nucleotides: TGTGCCACCGGGACAGGGGATCAGCCCCAGCATTTT. Protein: CATGTGDQPQHF. Looking up the rest from reference TRBV5-4 and TRBJ1-5 gives the full variable domain: ETGVTQSPTHLIKTRGQQVTLRCSSQSGHNTVSWYQQALGQGPQFIFQYYREEENGRGNFPPRFSGLQFPNYSSELNVNALELDDSALYLCATGTGDQPQHFGDGTRLSIL.

This clonotype was detected a few times. The genes are TRBV11-2 and TRBJ1-4, with 9 bases lining up with TRBD1. The germline V gene encodes CDR1 SGHAT and CDR2 FQNNGV. This CDR3 spans 16 amino acids. V trimming: 3 bases; J trimming: 5 bases; junction bases outside the gene matches: 7. CDR3 sequence (DNA): TGTGCCAGCAGCTTGACCTGGGACAGGGCGAATGAAAAACTGTTTTTT. Its translation is CASSLTWDRANEKLFF.

The sample holds a few counts of this clonotype. Just one base apart from a much larger clone, this may be a read error. The chain joins TRBV20-1 to TRBJ2-5; 9 nucleotides line up with TRBD1. The CDR3 extends over 12 amino acids. Unmatched junction bases numbered 5, after V lost 7 bases and J lost 5 bases. Germline CDR1 and CDR2: DFQATT and SNEGSKA (reference sequence). The CDR3: CSVRTGAETQYF. The CDR3 bases are TGCAGTGTGCGGACAGGGGCGGAGACCCAGTACTTC.

This clonotype was counted many times. The chain recombines TRBV30 with TRBJ1-2, with 7 bases identical to TRBD1. The junction had 10 bases not matched to a gene; V was cut back by 8 bases and J by 4 bases. CDR3 length: 13 residues. Germline loops: CDR1 GTSNPN, CDR2 SVGIG (reference sequence). Here the CDR3 DNA reads TGTGCCGTCCGGGACAGCCTATTCTATGGCTACACCTTC. Protein sequence: CAVRDSLFYGYTF.

The V gene is TRBV6-4, the J gene TRBJ2-1, with a weak D call TRBD2 (5 bases). Trimming removed 6 bases from V and 5 bases from J, with 17 bases in between. The CDR3 totals 15 residues. From germline, CDR1 is MRHNA and CDR2 SNTAGT. For the CDR3, the DNA is TGTGCCAGCAGCCTTCTAGCATCCCGCCACAATGAGCAGTTCTTC. It is translated as CASSLLASRHNEQFF.

The genes are TRBV29-1 and TRBJ2-2; the D is unclear. CDR1 is SQVTM and CDR2 is ANQGSEA in the germline V gene. The length of the CDR3 is 15 residues. V lost 5 bases to trimming and J lost 1 base, with 14 bases between them. CDR3 sequence: CSVQSQTKNTGELFF. The CDR3 DNA follows: TGCAGCGTTCAATCACAGACGAAGAACACCGGGGAGCTGTTTTTT.

This clonotype was seen many times. The chain links TRBV20-1 to TRBJ2-1, with 11 nucleotides matching TRBD2. V was pared by 5 bases and J by 5 bases, with 5 bases of the junction left unmatched. This CDR3 region has 14 residues. Looked up from germline, CDR1 is DFQATT and CDR2 is SNEGSKA (reference sequence). DNA of the CDR3: TGCAGTGCTCCCCGACTAGCGGGACACAATGAGCAGTTCTTC. This translates into CSAPRLAGHNEQFF.

The sample holds many counts of this clonotype. This sequence joins TRBV30 and TRBJ2-7; D unresolved. Germline V lookup: CDR1 GTSNPN, CDR2 SVGIG (reference sequence). With 0 bases removed from V and 2 bases from J, the gap between germline ends came to 11 bases. CDR3 length: 14 residues. The CDR3 DNA reads as TGTGCCTGGAGTGTGGCTTCGGAGCCCTACGAGCAGTACTTC. Amino acid sequence: CAWSVASEPYEQYF.

Only a few counts were recorded for this clonotype. The genes are TRBV20-1 and TRBJ2-1, with D unclear. CDR1 is DFQATT, CDR2 SNEGSKA, per germline (reference sequence). CDR3 length: 14 residues. Trimming took off 3 bases at V and 0 bases at J, with 9 bases between the two ends. This CDR3 reads CSARDQSSYNEQFF. CDR3 nucleotides: TGCAGTGCTAGGGACCAGAGCTCCTACAATGAGCAGTTCTTC.

This clonotype was seen more than once but under ten times. The V call is TRBV20-1, the J call TRBJ2-3, with D possibly being TRBD2 (5 bases). In germline, CDR1 is DFQATT, CDR2 SNEGSKA (reference sequence). The CDR3 has 10 amino acids. The CDR3 reads CSAEGDTQYF. CDR3 bases: TGCAGCGCTGAGGGAGATACGCAGTATTTT.

The table lists this clonotype with a few counts. V gene TRBV14 combines with J gene TRBJ1-3; possibly TRBD1 for D (5 bases). V lost 0 bases and J lost 2, with 14 bases in between. This CDR3 has 17 amino acids. Germline-derived CDR1 and CDR2 are SGHDN and FVKESK. The CDR3 here is CASSQELRDDPGNTIYF. CDR3 DNA sequence: TGTGCCAGCAGCCAAGAATTACGGGACGATCCTGGAAACACCATATATTTT.

The chain joins TRBV7-9 to TRBJ1-6; D unclear. This CDR3 region has 14 residues. V was cut by 11 bases and J by 5 bases, with 16 bases left in between. CDR1 SEHNR and CDR2 FQNEAQ come from the germline V gene (reference sequence). CDR3: CAATEEGDNSPLHF. Here the CDR3 DNA reads TGTGCCGCAACCGAGGAAGGCGATAATTCACCCCTCCACTTT.

This clonotype has a count of ten or more. J is TRBJ2-7 and V is TRBV20-1, with 13 bases that match TRBD2. Unmatched junction bases numbered 7, after V lost 5 bases and J lost 3 bases. Germline V gene lookup returns CDR1 DFQATT and CDR2 SNEGSKA (reference sequence). This CDR3 has 15 residues. CDR3 amino acids: CSAEPGTSGVYEQYF. CDR3 bases: TGCAGTGCTGAACCCGGGACTAGCGGGGTCTACGAGCAGTACTTC.

This clonotype was detected ten times or more. V is TRBV30 and J is TRBJ2-1; D might be TRBD1 (6 bases). The germline gives CDR1 GTSNPN, CDR2 SVGIG (reference sequence). Trimming took 3 bases from V and 4 from J, leaving 13 bases between them. The CDR3 contains 14 residues. CDR3 coding DNA: TGTGCCTGGAGGACAGGCGGCCCTTACAATGAGCAGTTCTTC. Its translation is CAWRTGGPYNEQFF.

This clonotype was seen at least ten times. This rearrangement joins TRBV20-1 to TRBJ1-5; 8 bases line up with TRBD1. The CDR3 runs to 13 residues. Germline V gives CDR1 DFQATT, CDR2 SNEGSKA (reference sequence). V lost 6 bases and J lost 3; bases outside the gene matches: 4. This CDR3 reads CSARTGPNQPQHF. The DNA for the CDR3 is TGCAGTGCGAGGACAGGGCCCAATCAGCCCCAGCATTTT.

This clonotype was seen many times. The rearrangement links TRBV7-8 to TRBJ2-7; 7 nucleotides match TRBD2. This CDR3 contains 13 residues. The trim removed 3 bases at V and 11 bases at J, leaving 10 bases unmatched. Germline assignment: CDR1 SGHVS and CDR2 FQNEAQ. CDR3 sequence: CASSFTPGEGKYF. The CDR3 DNA is TGTGCCAGCAGCTTTACTCCCGGGGAGGGCAAGTACTTC.

This clonotype showed up just a few times. One end of the junction is discordant with germline, which a read error may explain. The V and J genes are TRBV2 and TRBJ1-1, with D possibly TRBD1 on 5 matching bases. The CDR3 contains 12 residues. CDR1 is SNHLY and CDR2 is FYNNEI in the germline V gene. The CDR3 spells CTSRRGRTEAFF. In DNA form, the CDR3 reads TGTACCAGCAGGCGGGGGAGGACTGAAGCTTTCTTT. Full variable domain (outside the CDR3, taken from reference TRBV2 and TRBJ1-1): EPEVTQTPSHQVTQMGQEVILRCVPISNHLYFYWYRQILGQKVEFLVSFYNNEISEKSEIFDDQFSVERPDGSNFTLKIRSTKLEDSAMYFCTSRRGRTEAFFGQGTRLTVV.

The sample holds a few counts of this clonotype. V is TRBV29-1 and J is TRBJ2-3; 10 bases map to TRBD2. The trim removed 2 bases at V and 6 bases at J, leaving 8 bases unmatched. This CDR3 has 15 amino acids. From germline, CDR1 is SQVTM and CDR2 ANQGSEA. The CDR3 DNA reads as TGCAGCGTTGAACTGCTAGCGGGGGTGGCGGATACGCAGTATTTT. It yields the protein CSVELLAGVADTQYF.

On this clonotype itself: A much bigger clone sits one base away, suggesting this may be a read error. The chain combines TRBV3-1 with TRBJ2-5; TRBD2 agrees at 10 bases. From germline, CDR1 is LGHDT and CDR2 YNNKEL (reference sequence). This CDR3 comprises 16 residues. J gave up 1 base and V 4 bases, and 6 bases lay outside the gene matches. CDR3: CASSPPLAGGQETQYF. CDR3 DNA: TGTGCCAGCAGCCCGCCATTAGCGGGGGGCCAAGAGACCCAGTACTTC.